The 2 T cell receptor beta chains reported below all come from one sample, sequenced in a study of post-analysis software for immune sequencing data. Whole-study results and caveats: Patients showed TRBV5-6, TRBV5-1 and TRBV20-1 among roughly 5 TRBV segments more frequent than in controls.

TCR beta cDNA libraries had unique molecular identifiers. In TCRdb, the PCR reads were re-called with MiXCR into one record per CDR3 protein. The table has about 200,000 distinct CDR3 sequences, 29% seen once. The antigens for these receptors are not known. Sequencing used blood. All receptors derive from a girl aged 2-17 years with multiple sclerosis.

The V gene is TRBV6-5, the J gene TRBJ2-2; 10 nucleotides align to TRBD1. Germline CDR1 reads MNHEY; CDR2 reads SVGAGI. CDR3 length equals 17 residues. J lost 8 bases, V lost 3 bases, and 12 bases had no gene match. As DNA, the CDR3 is TGTGCCAGCAGTTATCTAAAGGGACAGGGGTCCTCTGGGGAGCTGTTTTTT. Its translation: CASSYLKGQGSSGELFF.

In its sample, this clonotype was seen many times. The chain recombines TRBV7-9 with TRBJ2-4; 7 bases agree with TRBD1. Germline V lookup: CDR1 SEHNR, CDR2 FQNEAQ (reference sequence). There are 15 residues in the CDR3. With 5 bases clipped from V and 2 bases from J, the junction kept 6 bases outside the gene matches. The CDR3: CASSVQGVSKNIQYF. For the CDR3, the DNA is TGTGCCAGCAGCGTCCAGGGGGTATCCAAAAACATTCAGTACTTC.